One sample yielded the 5 T cell receptor beta chains listed below, sequenced in a study of T cells after yellow fever vaccination. TCRdb called the 5' RACE reads again in MiXCR, with one record for every CDR3 protein. The sample has 500,000 to 700,000 distinct CDR3 sequences, 15% to 20% seen once. The sequencing used PBMCs, collected 15 days after the yellow fever booster vaccination. The source is a man aged 25 to 40 who received the YFV17D yellow fever vaccine.

The chain joins TRBV9 to TRBJ2-3, with 7 positions matching TRBD2. Losses at the gene ends were 4 bases for V and 1 base for J; bases not matched to a gene: 6. Looked up from germline, CDR1 is SGDLS and CDR2 is YYNGEE. This CDR3 region has 15 residues. The CDR3 is CASSPSAGRTDTQYF. DNA of the CDR3: TGTGCCAGCAGCCCATCAGCGGGACGCACAGATACGCAGTATTTT.

The chain carries TRBV7-2 and TRBJ2-3; D is possibly TRBD1 or TRBD2 (6 bases each). V was shortened by 7 bases and J by 8 bases, with 10 bases between the two germline ends. This CDR3 contains 11 residues. CDR1 is SGHTA and CDR2 is FQGNSA in the germline V gene. This CDR3 is CASKGGSTQYF. Written as DNA, the CDR3 is TGTGCCAGCAAGGGGGGCAGTACGCAGTATTTT.

The chain links TRBV6-2 or TRBV6-3 to TRBJ1-5; D gene uncertain. This CDR3 contains 14 residues. Trimming took 6 bases from V and 3 from J, leaving 12 bases between them. The germline CDR1 and CDR2 sequences are MNHEY and SVGEGT. The CDR3 sequence: CASSVSRYNQPQHF. CDR3 DNA: TGTGCCAGCAGCGTTAGTAGATACAATCAGCCCCAGCATTTT.

A few counts support this clonotype. V is TRBV9 and J is TRBJ2-5; a possible D gene is TRBD2 (6 bases). Germline V gene sequence: CDR1 SGDLS, CDR2 YYNGEE. V gave up 3 bases and J gave up 2 bases, with 8 bases separating them. The CDR3 is 13 amino acids. The CDR3 reads CASSGTIQETQYF. Here the CDR3 DNA reads TGTGCCAGCAGCGGGACTATACAAGAGACCCAGTACTTC.

The rearrangement links TRBV12-3 or TRBV12-4 to TRBJ2-5; no clear D gene. The CDR3 consists of 12 residues. The V end was cut by 7 bases, the J end by 5 bases, with 11 bases between. The CDR3 loop is CASTQTWETQYF. The CDR3 bases are TGTGCCAGCACCCAGACTTGGGAGACCCAGTACTTC.